Sequencing of this TCR beta chain was carried out in a study of T cells in Graves' hyperthyroidism and ophthalmopathy. Absence of ophthalmopathy progression within 18 months defined stable Graves' hyperthyroidism. Investigators excluded patients with uncontrolled infection, other autoimmune disease, pregnancy or lactation. Regarding the study as a whole: Through a model of 13 V-J features, ophthalmopathy was separated from stable hyperthyroidism. Most thyroid clonotypes expanded above 0.001 appeared in blood too.

This clonotype has a count of ten or more. The antigen remains undetermined. TCR beta CDR3 region amplification was performed from RNA transcripts. A first-round RT-PCR of the TCR CDR3 used the HTBI primer set. TCRdb itself ran the multiplex PCR reads through MiXCR, one entry per CDR3 protein. The repertoire holds about 98,000 distinct CDR3 sequences, with 35% to 45% as singletons. Germline values: CDR1 SNHLY, CDR2 FYNNEI. The germline V and J ends were trimmed by 8 bases and 2 bases, with 13 bases remaining between them. CDR3 length: 13 amino acids. The sequencing sample was made of peripheral blood or thyroid tissue (not recorded which). The sequence came from a young woman with Graves' hyperthyroidism. This chain uses TRBV2 with TRBJ2-7; maybe TRBD1 (5 bases). CDR3 DNA sequence: TGTGCCAGCGTCCAGGGTACGGCCTACGAGCAGTACTTC. It codes for CASVQGTAYEQYF.